This T cell receptor beta chain was recovered during a study of blood T cell repertoires in COVID-19. Looking at the study overall: The study drew acute and convalescent COVID-19 samples from the United States, Italy and Spain. T cells, B-cell-depleted T cells, or PBMCs supplied cDNA or gDNA.

The CDR3 loop spans 14 amino acids. Germline V gene lookup returns CDR1 KGHSH and CDR2 LQKENI. V dropped 6 bases and J dropped 1; count of bases not matched to a gene: 6. Authors' analysis steps: Amplification from reference gene primers served as the basis for estimated nucleated cell counts. Libraries were prepared by immunoSEQ multiplex PCR; TCRdb keeps only in-frame clonotypes and omits some of them. That table is the source of V, J and clone size, and D and trimming were worked out from the DNA. Found here are roughly 170,000 clones, under 85% of them singletons; the top ten hold approximately 7.3%.

This rearrangement joins TRBV18 to TRBJ2-7; 7 bases align to TRBD1. Source material: peripheral blood. The sequence derives from a human donor in a cohort sampled during active COVID-19. The CDR3 is CASSLLTGSYEQYF. Written as DNA, the CDR3 is TGTGCCAGCTCCCTCTTGACAGGGTCCTACGAGCAGTACTTC.